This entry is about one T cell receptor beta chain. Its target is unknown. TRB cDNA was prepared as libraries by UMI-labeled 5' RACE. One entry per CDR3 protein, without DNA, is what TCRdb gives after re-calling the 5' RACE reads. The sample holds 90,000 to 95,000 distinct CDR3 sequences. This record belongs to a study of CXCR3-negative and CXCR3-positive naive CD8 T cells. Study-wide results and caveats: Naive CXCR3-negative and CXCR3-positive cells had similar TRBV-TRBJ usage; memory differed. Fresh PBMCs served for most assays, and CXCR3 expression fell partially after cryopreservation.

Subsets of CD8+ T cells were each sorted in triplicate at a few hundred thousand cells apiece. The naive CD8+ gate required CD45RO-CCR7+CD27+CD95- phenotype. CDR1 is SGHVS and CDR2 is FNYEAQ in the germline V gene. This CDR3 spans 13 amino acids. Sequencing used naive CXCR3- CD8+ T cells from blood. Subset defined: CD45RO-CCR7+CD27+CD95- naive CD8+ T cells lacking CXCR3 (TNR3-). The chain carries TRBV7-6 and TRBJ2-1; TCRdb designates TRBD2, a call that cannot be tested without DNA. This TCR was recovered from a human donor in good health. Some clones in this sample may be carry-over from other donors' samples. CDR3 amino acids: CASTHGGLGEQFF.